This T cell receptor (beta chain) was recovered during a study of CD8 T cells in Susac syndrome. Study-level results: Individuals included in the TCR sequencing and HLA analysis were acknowledged by the study to be relatively few in number.

The CDR3 runs to 10 residues. Between the trimmed V and J ends, which lost 4 bases and 5 bases, there was a span of 5 bases. Germline CDR1 SQVTM, CDR2 ANQGSEA. Roughly 0.45 to 1 ug RNA was reverse transcribed with random hexamers. It was immunoSEQ multiplex PCR that amplified TCR beta CDR3 across 54 Vbeta and 13 Jbeta. Using its own MiXCR run on the immunoSEQ multiplex PCR reads, TCRdb lists one record per CDR3 protein. The sample consists of a few hundred thousand distinct CDR3 sequences, around nine tenths of them appearing once. CD8+ and CD4+ T cells from blood underwent TCR beta sequencing, which was carried out in a high-throughput format. The CD8+ and CD4+ T cells were negatively isolated, with the TEMRA cells enriched by FACS. This clonotype was picked up a small number of times. What it recognizes is unknown.

The TCR was taken from a human donor with multiple sclerosis. The sequencing sample was made of CD8+ T cells from PBMCs. The genes are TRBV29-1 and TRBJ2-5, with TRBD2 as a possible D gene (5 bases). CDR3 amino acids: CSVGGETQYF. CDR3 in DNA: TGCAGCGTTGGCGGGGAGACCCAGTACTTC.